Presented here are 14 T cell receptor beta chains from one specimen sequenced in a study of blood T cell repertoires in COVID-19. Produced via immunoSEQ multiplex PCR; TCRdb's table is partial and in-frame only. The table shows under 250,000 clones, with approximately 88% occurring only once. Material: PBMCs or T cells enriched from blood (not recorded which). The receptors derive from a woman aged 25 to 39 with acute COVID-19.

The chain joins TRBV10-3 to TRBJ1-1, with 7 bases lining up with TRBD1. Trimming at V came to 7 bases and at J to 7 bases, leaving 9 bases not matched to a gene. Germline CDR1 and CDR2: ENHRY and SYGVKD. The CDR3 is 13 residues long. In nucleotides, the CDR3 is TGTGCCATCACCCCGGACAGGAAGAGTGAAGCTTTCTTT. Its protein product is CAITPDRKSEAFF.

The genes are TRBV19 and TRBJ2-2; D unresolved. V lost 4 bases to trimming and J lost 4 bases, with 10 bases between them. CDR3 length: 14 residues. The V gene's germline CDR1 is LNHDA and CDR2 SQIVND (reference sequence). The CDR3 sequence: CASSRAWATGELFF. CDR3 coding DNA: TGTGCCAGTAGTAGAGCATGGGCCACCGGGGAGCTGTTTTTT.

The chain joins TRBV4-3 to TRBJ2-1, with 9 positions matching TRBD1. The V segment lost 1 base and the J segment 2 bases; nucleotides outside the gene matches: 6. This CDR3 has 17 amino acids. The germline V gene encodes CDR1 LGHNA and CDR2 YSLEER. Written as DNA, the CDR3 is TGCGCCAGCAGCCAAGTACGGGACAGGGCCACCTACAATGAGCAGTTCTTC. It yields the protein CASSQVRDRATYNEQFF.

The gene calls are TRBV4-1 and TRBJ2-3, with 12 nucleotides matching TRBD2. The CDR3 runs 19 residues. V dropped 4 bases and J dropped 4; count of bases not matched to a gene: 15. Per germline, CDR1 MGHRA and CDR2 YSYEKL. CDR3 nucleotides: TGCGCCAGCAGCCGAGTTTCTAGCGGGGGGGCCGGTCGGTCAGATACGCAGTATTTT. Amino acids: CASSRVSSGGAGRSDTQYF.

The chain is built from TRBV13 and TRBJ1-1, with D perhaps TRBD1 (6 bases). V gave up 4 bases and J gave up 1 base, with 10 bases separating them. The germline gives CDR1 PRHDT, CDR2 FYEKMQ (reference sequence). This CDR3 is built from 14 residues. The CDR3 spells CASSSRGENTEAFF. CDR3 DNA: TGTGCCAGCAGCTCCAGGGGCGAGAACACTGAAGCTTTCTTT.

The chain recombines TRBV27 with TRBJ2-7; 7 bases map to TRBD1. CDR3 length: 13 residues. CDR1 MNHEY and CDR2 SMNVEV come from the germline V gene (reference sequence). V shed 5 bases and J 3 bases; nucleotides not matched to a gene: 4. The CDR3 DNA is TGTGCCAGCAGTGCCGACAGGGTCTACGAGCAGTACTTC. This encodes CASSADRVYEQYF.

This chain uses TRBV4-1 with TRBJ1-2; TRBD1 agrees at 10 bases. The CDR3 has 15 amino acids. Germline V gives CDR1 MGHRA, CDR2 YSYEKL. V was clipped by 0 bases and J by 7 bases; unmatched bases: 5. The CDR3 sequence is CASSQDRDRGTGYTF. CDR3 nucleotides: TGCGCCAGCAGCCAAGATCGGGACAGGGGCACTGGCTACACCTTC.

The chain is built from TRBV19 and TRBJ2-3; TRBD2 matches 9 bases. The CDR3 is 15 residues long. Germline values: CDR1 LNHDA, CDR2 SQIVND (reference sequence). Trimming cost V 4 bases and J 2 bases; bases outside gene matches: 4. The CDR3 protein is CASSKAGGITDTQYF. The CDR3, as DNA: TGTGCCAGTAGTAAAGCGGGGGGTATCACAGATACGCAGTATTTT.

V gene TRBV4-2 combines with J gene TRBJ1-2; no clear D. The CDR3 runs 14 residues. Germline CDR1 LGHNA, CDR2 YNFKEQ. Trimming left V 0 bases short and J 4 bases short, with 9 bases between. This CDR3 reads CASSQEDGSYGYTF. CDR3 DNA sequence: TGTGCCAGCAGCCAAGAGGACGGGAGCTATGGCTACACCTTC.

V and J are TRBV5-8 and TRBJ2-7; 14 positions match TRBD2. Germline CDR1 SGHTS, CDR2 YDEGEE. Germline trimming cut 4 bases from V and 2 bases from J; bases unmatched to any gene: 5. This CDR3 is 16 amino acids long. Written as DNA, the CDR3 is TGTGCCAGCAGCACCCGACTAGCGGGGGGGCCCTACGAGCAGTACTTC. Its protein product is CASSTRLAGGPYEQYF.

The chain carries TRBV7-9 and TRBJ1-1; D not resolved. The germline V gene encodes CDR1 SEHNR and CDR2 FQNEAQ (reference sequence). CDR3 length: 13 amino acids. The germline V and J ends were trimmed by 1 base and 6 bases, with 9 bases remaining between them. The CDR3 coding sequence is TGTGCCAGCAGCTTAGTTTCTGCGGCTGAAGCTTTCTTT. It specifies CASSLVSAAEAFF. The full variable domain, in which reference TRBV7-9 and TRBJ1-1 provide the parts outside the CDR3, is DTGVSQNPRHKITKRGQNVTFRCDPISEHNRLYWYRQTLGQGPEFLTYFQNEAQLEKSRLLSDRFSAERPKGSFSTLEIQRTEQGDSAMYLCASSLVSAAEAFFGQGTRLTVV.

The V and J genes are TRBV2 and TRBJ1-6; 9 positions agree with TRBD1. This CDR3 comprises 14 residues. Trimming removed 4 bases from V and 7 bases from J; junction bases left unmatched: 2. Germline V CDR1 and CDR2: SNHLY, FYNNEI. The CDR3 DNA reads TGTGCCAGCAGTGGGGGGACAGGGAATTCACCCCTCCACTTT. It yields the protein CASSGGTGNSPLHF.

The V and J genes are TRBV14 and TRBJ2-1; D is unclear. Trimming removed 2 bases from V and 4 bases from J, with 6 bases in between. This CDR3 spans 13 amino acids. The germline V gene has CDR1 SGHDN and CDR2 FVKESK. CDR3 in DNA: TGTGCCAGCAGCCAACCCGTGTACAATGAGCAGTTCTTC. As protein: CASSQPVYNEQFF.

The chain is built from TRBV5-1 and TRBJ1-4, with 8 positions matching TRBD1. CDR3 length: 18 residues. V was clipped by 3 bases and J by 0 bases; unmatched bases: 10. Germline lookup yields CDR1 SGHRS and CDR2 YFSETQ. In DNA, the CDR3 is TGCGCCAGCAGCTCAGGACAGGGTCTTTCGGCAACTAATGAAAAACTGTTTTTT. As protein: CASSSGQGLSATNEKLFF.